This T cell receptor beta chain was sequenced during a study of blood T cell repertoires in COVID-19. Turning to the study itself: The samples span acute and convalescent COVID-19 from the United States, Italy and Spain. Sample material is recorded as cDNA or gDNA derived from T cells, B-cell-depleted T cells, or PBMCs.

Authors' data handling: Reference gene primer amplification gave estimated nucleated cell counts. Sequencing was performed with immunoSEQ multiplex PCR; in TCRdb, only in-frame clones are kept and a portion is missing. V, J and clone size were drawn from that table, and D and trimming were deduced from the DNA. This sample has tens of thousands of clones, with 84% found just once. V shed 2 bases and J shed 4 bases, with 8 bases lying between them. The CDR3 consists of 13 residues. Germline CDR1 is SEHNR and CDR2 is FQNEAQ (reference sequence). Sequences were obtained from peripheral blood. This chain joins TRBV7-9 and TRBJ1-2, with D possibly TRBD1 on 6 matching bases. The receptor's source is a human donor in a cohort sampled during active COVID-19. The CDR3 loop is CASSLQGSYGYTF. DNA for the CDR3: TGTGCCAGCAGCTTACAGGGGAGCTATGGCTACACCTTC.